This is a list of T cell receptor beta chains from one sample in a study of OX40 agonist ivuxolimab in advanced cancers. Libraries were prepared by immunoSEQ multiplex PCR; TCRdb keeps only in-frame clonotypes and omits some of them. The sample comprises 70,000 to 100,000 clones, 89% of which are singletons, and under 0.4% rests with the top ten. The material was CD4+ or CD8+ T cells sorted from blood, obtained in a trial of the OX40 agonist ivuxolimab. All receptors derive from an adult with an advanced solid tumor such as melanoma, head and neck, liver or kidney cancer. Both conserved end residues are part of each CDR3. The order of the fields is J gene, clone size, D gene, V gene, CDR3 protein, CDR3 DNA. A D gene is named only where the DNA matches it firmly. The listing skips clone size in some rows; elsewhere it reads once, few, many or a size class.

J gene: TRBJ2-2
clone size: -
D gene: TRBD1
V gene: TRBV19
CDR3 protein: CASSLRTGRTGELFF
CDR3 DNA: TGTGCCAGTAGTCTCCGGACAGGGCGAACCGGGGAGCTGTTTTTT

J gene: TRBJ2-3
clone size: -
D gene: -
V gene: TRBV20-1
CDR3 protein: CSAPTTDTQYF
CDR3 DNA: TGCAGTGCCCCCACCACAGATACGCAGTATTTT

J gene: TRBJ2-1
clone size: -
D gene: TRBD1
V gene: TRBV27
CDR3 protein: CASRQNTGGLGEQFF
CDR3 DNA: TGTGCCAGCAGACAGAACACAGGGGGCCTGGGTGAGCAGTTCTTC

J gene: TRBJ2-5
clone size: -
D gene: TRBD2
V gene: TRBV5-1
CDR3 protein: CASSSSPGLAGEVETQYF
CDR3 DNA: TGCGCCAGCAGCTCTTCACCGGGACTAGCGGGAGAGGTAGAGACCCAGTACTTC

J gene: TRBJ2-6
clone size: -
D gene: -
V gene: TRBV19
CDR3 protein: CASSLGLGLSGANVLTF
CDR3 DNA: TGTGCCAGTAGTCTAGGATTAGGGTTGTCTGGGGCCAACGTCCTGACTTTC

J gene: TRBJ2-1
clone size: -
D gene: -
V gene: TRBV27
CDR3 protein: CASSSRSGFSYNEQFF
CDR3 DNA: TGTGCCAGCAGTTCTCGTAGCGGTTTTTCCTACAATGAGCAGTTCTTC

J gene: TRBJ2-3
clone size: -
D gene: TRBD2
V gene: TRBV5-4
CDR3 protein: CASSPGGSGRSESDTQYF
CDR3 DNA: TGTGCCAGCAGCCCTGGCGGTAGCGGGAGGTCTGAATCAGATACGCAGTATTTT

J gene: TRBJ1-5
clone size: -
D gene: -
V gene: TRBV27
CDR3 protein: CASRKGGTESNQPQHF
CDR3 DNA: TGTGCCAGCAGAAAAGGCGGCACAGAGAGCAATCAGCCCCAGCATTTT

J gene: TRBJ1-1
clone size: -
D gene: -
V gene: TRBV5-1
CDR3 protein: CASSTGFDTEAFF
CDR3 DNA: TGCGCCAGCAGCACAGGGTTTGACACTGAAGCTTTCTTT

J gene: TRBJ1-1
clone size: -
D gene: -
V gene: TRBV10-2
CDR3 protein: CASSDKAGGNAEAFF
CDR3 DNA: TGCGCCAGCAGTGATAAAGCGGGCGGGAACGCTGAAGCTTTCTTT

J gene: TRBJ1-2
clone size: -
D gene: TRBD1
V gene: TRBV7-2
CDR3 protein: CASSQTGGVGGYTF
CDR3 DNA: TGTGCCAGCAGCCAGACAGGGGGCGTAGGTGGCTACACCTTC

J gene: TRBJ2-1
clone size: -
D gene: -
V gene: TRBV5-1
CDR3 protein: CASSGYLRGLQLYNEQFF
CDR3 DNA: TGCGCCAGCAGCGGATACCTGAGGGGCCTTCAACTCTACAATGAGCAGTTCTTC

J gene: TRBJ2-3
clone size: -
D gene: TRBD1
V gene: TRBV5-1
CDR3 protein: CASSLGGTGTRDTQYF
CDR3 DNA: TGCGCCAGCAGCTTGGGCGGGACAGGGACGCGGGATACGCAGTATTTT

J gene: TRBJ2-1
clone size: -
D gene: TRBD2
V gene: TRBV10-3
CDR3 protein: CAISEVSGNRNEQFF
CDR3 DNA: TGTGCCATCAGTGAGGTTAGCGGGAACCGAAATGAGCAGTTCTTC

J gene: TRBJ2-1
clone size: -
D gene: TRBD1
V gene: TRBV27
CDR3 protein: CASSLRQGATNEQFF
CDR3 DNA: TGTGCCAGCAGTTTAAGACAGGGGGCCACAAATGAGCAGTTCTTC

J gene: TRBJ1-4
clone size: -
D gene: TRBD1
V gene: TRBV5-1
CDR3 protein: CASSLDGTGTYNEKLFF
CDR3 DNA: TGCGCCAGCAGCTTGGACGGGACAGGGACATATAATGAAAAACTGTTTTTT

J gene: TRBJ2-1
clone size: -
D gene: -
V gene: TRBV6-6
CDR3 protein: CASSYSIQNEQFF
CDR3 DNA: TGTGCCAGCAGTTACTCGATTCAGAATGAGCAGTTCTTC

J gene: TRBJ1-5
clone size: -
D gene: -
V gene: TRBV4-3
CDR3 protein: CASSQDIGNQPQHF
CDR3 DNA: TGCGCCAGCAGCCAAGATATAGGGAATCAGCCCCAGCATTTT

J gene: TRBJ2-3
clone size: -
D gene: -
V gene: TRBV11-3
CDR3 protein: CASSTDLMGTDTQYF
CDR3 DNA: TGTGCCAGCAGCACGGACCTAATGGGGACAGATACGCAGTATTTT

J gene: TRBJ2-2
clone size: -
D gene: -
V gene: TRBV14
CDR3 protein: CASSPGLRSGELFF
CDR3 DNA: TGTGCCAGCAGCCCCGGACTAAGGAGCGGGGAGCTGTTTTTT

J gene: TRBJ1-1
clone size: -
D gene: TRBD1
V gene: TRBV5-1
CDR3 protein: CASKSGTANTEAFF
CDR3 DNA: TGCGCCAGCAAGTCCGGGACAGCGAACACTGAAGCTTTCTTT

J gene: TRBJ2-1
clone size: -
D gene: -
V gene: TRBV4-3
CDR3 protein: CASSQDPGRNEQFF
CDR3 DNA: TGCGCCAGCAGCCAAGATCCGGGACGGAATGAGCAGTTCTTC

J gene: TRBJ2-2
clone size: -
D gene: TRBD1
V gene: TRBV2
CDR3 protein: CASSRQGAPTGELFF
CDR3 DNA: TGTGCCAGCAGTCGACAGGGGGCGCCCACCGGGGAGCTGTTTTTT

J gene: TRBJ2-5
clone size: -
D gene: -
V gene: TRBV2
CDR3 protein: CASSYRDQETQYF
CDR3 DNA: TGTGCCAGCAGTTACAGGGATCAAGAGACCCAGTACTTC

J gene: TRBJ2-7
clone size: once
D gene: TRBD1
V gene: TRBV9
CDR3 protein: CASSVGPGQVSYEQYF
CDR3 DNA: TGTGCCAGCAGCGTAGGGCCCGGACAGGTATCCTACGAGCAGTACTTC

J gene: TRBJ2-1
clone size: once
D gene: -
V gene: TRBV5-1
CDR3 protein: CASSPGGGGLYNEQFF
CDR3 DNA: TGCGCCAGCAGCCCCGGAGGTGGGGGACTGTACAATGAGCAGTTCTTC

J gene: TRBJ1-1
clone size: few
D gene: TRBD1
V gene: TRBV25-1
CDR3 protein: CASSADRAYTEAFF
CDR3 DNA: TGTGCCAGCAGCGCGGACAGGGCCTACACTGAAGCTTTCTTT

J gene: TRBJ2-3
clone size: -
D gene: TRBD2
V gene: TRBV19
CDR3 protein: CASTYLAGGSDTQYF
CDR3 DNA: TGTGCCAGTACCTACTTAGCGGGAGGGTCAGATACGCAGTATTTT

J gene: TRBJ2-3
clone size: -
D gene: TRBD2
V gene: TRBV11-2
CDR3 protein: CASRALAGVGDTQYF
CDR3 DNA: TGTGCCAGCAGGGCTTTAGCGGGAGTGGGAGATACGCAGTATTTT

J gene: TRBJ2-7
clone size: few
D gene: TRBD2
V gene: TRBV5-4
CDR3 protein: CASSSDLGGRDYEQYF
CDR3 DNA: TGTGCCAGCAGCTCCGATTTGGGCGGGAGAGACTACGAGCAGTACTTC

J gene: TRBJ1-2
clone size: -
D gene: -
V gene: TRBV7-8
CDR3 protein: CASSPNTGYTF
CDR3 DNA: TGTGCCAGCAGCCCTAATACCGGCTACACCTTC

J gene: TRBJ1-2
clone size: -
D gene: -
V gene: TRBV13
CDR3 protein: CASSLPGKYDGYTF
CDR3 DNA: TGTGCCAGCAGCTTACCGGGGAAGTACGATGGCTACACCTTC

J gene: TRBJ2-5
clone size: -
D gene: TRBD1
V gene: TRBV4-1
CDR3 protein: CASSQDPQGAVEETQYF
CDR3 DNA: TGCGCCAGCAGCCAAGATCCCCAGGGGGCTGTAGAAGAGACCCAGTACTTC

J gene: TRBJ1-1
clone size: few
D gene: -
V gene: TRBV18
CDR3 protein: CASSPNNGPTEAFF
CDR3 DNA: TGTGCCAGCTCACCCAACAACGGACCCACTGAAGCTTTCTTT

J gene: TRBJ2-2
clone size: -
D gene: TRBD2
V gene: TRBV11-3
CDR3 protein: CASSRTSGRTGELFF
CDR3 DNA: TGTGCCAGCAGCCGGACTAGCGGGAGGACCGGGGAGCTGTTTTTT

J gene: TRBJ1-1
clone size: -
D gene: -
V gene: TRBV7-2
CDR3 protein: CASSTQGNTEAFF
CDR3 DNA: TGTGCCAGCAGCACACAGGGAAACACTGAAGCTTTCTTT

J gene: TRBJ2-1
clone size: -
D gene: TRBD2
V gene: TRBV5-8
CDR3 protein: CASSLRTPGLGVF
CDR3 DNA: TGTGCCAGCAGCCTTCGGACACCGGGACTAGGAGTCTTC

J gene: TRBJ2-3
clone size: -
D gene: -
V gene: TRBV7-2
CDR3 protein: CASSLTADTQYF
CDR3 DNA: TGTGCCAGCAGCTTAACAGCAGATACGCAGTATTTT

J gene: TRBJ2-1
clone size: -
D gene: -
V gene: TRBV27
CDR3 protein: CASSLSPGRGYNEQFF
CDR3 DNA: TGTGCCAGCAGTTTATCCCCCGGGAGAGGGTACAATGAGCAGTTCTTC